The 32 T cell receptor beta chains below all came from one sample that was sequenced in a study of T cells in Graves' hyperthyroidism and ophthalmopathy. Using RNA transcripts as the source, TCR beta CDR3 regions were amplified. Researchers ran a first-round RT-PCR on the TCR CDR3 using the HTBI primer set. TCRdb used MiXCR to reprocess the multiplex PCR reads, holding one entry per CDR3 protein. This sample has some 400,000 distinct CDR3 sequences, with 15% to 20% found just once. The material sequenced was blood. The receptors originated from a woman aged 18-29 years with Graves' hyperthyroidism.

This rearrangement joins TRBV29-1 to TRBJ2-4, with 11 nucleotides matching TRBD1. The germline V gene encodes CDR1 SQVTM and CDR2 ANQGSEA. V shed 6 bases, J shed 14 bases, and the junction held 9 bases outside the gene matches. The CDR3 has 12 amino acids. DNA of the CDR3: TGCAGCGTCGCCGGGACAGGGGGTATTAAGTACTTC. It specifies CSVAGTGGIKYF.

This clonotype was found many times. The chain joins TRBV20-1 to TRBJ1-2, with D perhaps TRBD1 (5 bases). The length of the CDR3 is 15 residues. The germline gives CDR1 DFQATT, CDR2 SNEGSKA (reference sequence). Trimming removed 3 bases from V and 2 bases from J, with 16 bases in between. The CDR3 nucleotides are TGCAGTGCTAGGTCCGCACAGTGGGGCAACTATGGCTACACCTTC. This translates into CSARSAQWGNYGYTF.

The genes are TRBV6-2 or TRBV6-3 and TRBJ1-2, with 12 bases that match TRBD1. CDR3 length equals 18 residues. After removal of 0 bases from V and 4 bases from J, the junction contained 9 bases not matched to a gene. Germline CDR1 reads MNHEY; CDR2 reads SVGEGT. CDR3 coding DNA: TGTGCCAGCAGTTACTCTGGCCCCGGGACAGGGGGCGGCTATGGCTACACCTTC. It yields the protein CASSYSGPGTGGGYGYTF.

This clonotype was counted ten times or more. V is TRBV3-1 and J is TRBJ2-5; 7 nucleotides agree with TRBD1. This CDR3 contains 15 residues. V shed 1 base and J 1 base; nucleotides not matched to a gene: 3. The germline V gene encodes CDR1 LGHDT and CDR2 YNNKEL (reference sequence). DNA of the CDR3: TGTGCCAGCAGCCAAGGGGGACAGCGCCAAGAGACCCAGTACTTC. Amino acid sequence: CASSQGGQRQETQYF.

This clonotype was counted at least ten times. V usage is TRBV18 and J usage is TRBJ2-7; D is unclear. There are 16 residues in the CDR3. Germline V lookup: CDR1 KGHSH, CDR2 LQKENI. V was cut by 4 bases and J by 5 bases, with 21 bases left in between. CDR3 sequence reads: CASSLSVGSLSHEQYF. CDR3 nucleotide sequence: TGTGCCAGCTCACTTTCCGTGGGTAGCCTCTCTCACGAGCAGTACTTC.

In this sample, this clonotype turned up many times. The genes are TRBV15 and TRBJ2-7; 9 nucleotides align to TRBD1. CDR1 and CDR2 (germline): LNHNV, YYDKDF (reference sequence). The CDR3 spans 13 residues. V shed 3 bases and J 6 bases; nucleotides not matched to a gene: 3. The CDR3 protein is CATSRDRGSEQYF. For the CDR3, the DNA is TGTGCCACCAGCAGGGACAGGGGATCCGAGCAGTACTTC.

Ten or more counts support this clonotype. The chain is built from TRBV6-1 and TRBJ1-6; a weak D match, TRBD1 (6 bases). V lost 10 bases, J lost 10 bases, and 17 bases lay in between. Germline lookup yields CDR1 MNHNS and CDR2 SASEGT. This CDR3 region has 13 residues. The CDR3 protein is CATLVGGNSPLHF. The CDR3 region has the DNA TGTGCCACCCTCGTGGGGGGCAACTCACCCCTCCACTTT.

This clonotype appeared once. This chain uses TRBV6-5 with TRBJ1-3; tentative D call: TRBD1 (6 bases). Germline assignment: CDR1 MNHEY and CDR2 SVGAGI. V was shortened by 2 bases and J by 4 bases, with 6 bases between the two germline ends. This CDR3 has 13 residues. CDR3 protein: CASSYGGGNTIYF. Written as DNA, the CDR3 is TGTGCCAGCAGTTACGGGGGCGGAAACACCATATATTTT.

Ten or more counts support this clonotype. This sequence joins TRBV11-2 and TRBJ2-2; 8 bases line up with TRBD2. Per the germline V gene, CDR1 is SGHAT and CDR2 is FQNNGV. There are 14 residues in the CDR3. Unmatched junction bases numbered 8, after V lost 10 bases and J lost 4 bases. CDR3 in amino acids: CATNGGALTGELFF. CDR3 in DNA: TGTGCCACGAACGGGGGGGCTCTCACCGGGGAGCTGTTTTTT.

The CDR3 DNA reads as TGTGCCAGCAGCCCGGGGGTCCAAAACATTCAGTACTTC. Translating it yields CASSPGVQNIQYF. The rearrangement uses TRBV11-2 and TRBJ2-4; the D gene is possibly TRBD2 (6 bases). CDR1 is SGHAT, CDR2 FQNNGV, per germline. Trimming took 5 bases from V and 5 from J, leaving 10 bases between them. The CDR3 length is 13 residues.

This clonotype showed up many times. This chain links TRBV5-1 with TRBJ1-2; tentative D call: TRBD1 (5 bases). The CDR3 runs to 14 residues. V dropped 1 base and J dropped 4 bases, with 11 bases sitting between them. CDR1 and CDR2 from the germline V gene are SGHRS and YFSETQ. CDR3 sequence reads: CASSLTGPFYGYTF. The CDR3 DNA sequence: TGCGCCAGCAGCTTGACAGGTCCTTTCTATGGCTACACCTTC.

The chain combines TRBV30 with TRBJ1-6; TRBD1 agrees at 7 bases. From germline, CDR1 is GTSNPN and CDR2 SVGIG (reference sequence). This CDR3 contains 14 residues. Losses at the gene ends were 3 bases for V and 6 bases for J; bases not matched to a gene: 5. The CDR3 region has the DNA TGTGCCTGGAGCGCCGGACAGGTTAATTCACCCCTCCACTTT. Amino acid sequence: CAWSAGQVNSPLHF.

There are many counts of this clonotype. The chain recombines TRBV20-1 with TRBJ1-2, with 7 bases aligning to TRBD1. The germline V gene has CDR1 DFQATT and CDR2 SNEGSKA (reference sequence). The V gene end was trimmed by 3 bases and the J gene end by 8 bases; junction bases not matched to a gene: 3. The CDR3 contains 11 residues. CDR3 loop: CSARGQSGYTF. The CDR3 DNA sequence: TGCAGTGCTAGGGGACAGTCCGGCTACACCTTC.

This clonotype was found many times. As DNA, the CDR3 is TGTGCCAGCAGTTTATCGGGGGCTCAAGAGACCCAGTACTTC. Protein sequence: CASSLSGAQETQYF. The gene calls are TRBV28 and TRBJ2-5; D may match TRBD1 or TRBD2 (6 bases each). The CDR3 has 14 residues. Germline values: CDR1 MDHEN, CDR2 SYDVKM. The ends were cut back, 1 base at V and 2 bases at J, with 8 bases in the middle. The full variable domain, its missing parts supplied by reference TRBV28 and TRBJ2-5, is DVKVTQSSRYLVKRTGEKVFLECVQDMDHENMFWYRQDPGLGLRLIYFSYDVKMKEKGDIPEGYSVSREKKERFSLILESASTNQTSMYLCASSLSGAQETQYFGPGTRLLVL.

This clonotype was picked up many times. This chain connects TRBV29-1 to TRBJ2-7, with a weak D call TRBD1 (6 bases). The CDR3 is 12 amino acids. Germline CDR1 and CDR2: SQVTM and ANQGSEA. Trimming left V 6 bases short and J 3 bases short, with 12 bases between. CDR3 sequence (DNA): TGCAGCGTCGCAGGGGCGGACTACGAGCAGTACTTC. This sequence encodes CSVAGADYEQYF.

The chain is built from TRBV3-1 and TRBJ2-2, with 7 bases identical to TRBD2. The CDR3 consists of 15 residues. CDR1 and CDR2 from the germline V gene are LGHDT and YNNKEL (reference sequence). V lost 2 bases and J lost 7; bases outside the gene matches: 7. The CDR3 loop is CASSQWGTTLGELFF. DNA for the CDR3: TGTGCCAGCAGCCAATGGGGGACTACTCTCGGGGAGCTGTTTTTT.

There are many counts of this clonotype. This chain connects TRBV6-1 to TRBJ1-2; 7 nucleotides align to TRBD1. Per the germline V gene, CDR1 is MNHNS and CDR2 is SASEGT. V lost 4 bases and J lost 0; bases outside the gene matches: 17. The CDR3 extends over 19 amino acids. CDR3: CASSVRSGTVRLANYGYTF. The DNA of the CDR3 is TGTGCCAGCAGTGTACGAAGCGGGACAGTAAGGTTGGCTAACTATGGCTACACCTTC.

V and J are TRBV18 and TRBJ1-1; maybe TRBD1 (5 bases). V lost 5 bases and J lost 6, with 13 bases in between. Germline-derived CDR1 and CDR2 are KGHSH and LQKENI. The CDR3 is made up of 13 amino acids. CDR3: CASSISRGSEAFF. CDR3 coding DNA: TGTGCCAGCTCAATCTCGAGGGGATCTGAAGCTTTCTTT.

In this sample, this clonotype turned up many times. The V call is TRBV30, the J call TRBJ1-5; 7 bases map to TRBD1. CDR3 size: 15 residues. Germline lookup yields CDR1 GTSNPN and CDR2 SVGIG (reference sequence). J was trimmed by 1 base and V by 1 base; bases with no gene match: 4. The chain's CDR3 is CAWSGQGGSNQPQHF. The CDR3 DNA reads as TGTGCCTGGAGTGGACAGGGAGGGAGCAATCAGCCCCAGCATTTT.

As for this clonotype: The junction differs from germline at one of its ends, possibly a read error. V is TRBV7-2 and J is TRBJ1-1; D unclear. The germline V gene has CDR1 SGHTA and CDR2 FQGNSA. This CDR3 has 14 amino acids. CDR3 amino acids: CASSEGRVNPEAFF. In DNA form, the CDR3 reads TGTGCCAGCAGTGAAGGGCGTGTGAACCCTGAAGCTTTCTTT. The variable domain in full, completed from reference TRBV7-2 and TRBJ1-1, reads GAGVSQSPSNKVTEKGKDVELRCDPISGHTALYWYRQSLGQGLEFLIYFQGNSAPDKSGLPSDRFSAERTGGSVSTLTIQRTQQEDSAVYLCASSEGRVNPEAFFGQGTRLTVV.

This clonotype was counted at least ten times. The chain recombines TRBV12-3 or TRBV12-4 with TRBJ1-3, with 8 bases aligning to TRBD1. The CDR3 length is 15 residues. Germline trimming cut 1 base from V and 4 bases from J; bases unmatched to any gene: 3. The CDR3 coding sequence is TGTGCCAGCAGTTTAGGGTCAGGGGGCGGAAACACCATATATTTT. Its protein is CASSLGSGGGNTIYF.

The table lists this clonotype with many counts. The genes are TRBV6-1 and TRBJ1-2; D is unresolved. Between the trimmed V and J ends, which lost 2 bases and 4 bases, there was a span of 8 bases. The CDR3 is 13 residues long. Germline values: CDR1 MNHNS, CDR2 SASEGT. CDR3: CASSELRFYGYTF. The CDR3 bases are TGTGCCAGCAGTGAACTCAGGTTCTATGGCTACACCTTC.

The table lists this clonotype with many counts. The chain combines TRBV5-1 with TRBJ1-1, with D maybe TRBD1 (6 bases). V was shortened by 0 bases and J by 8 bases, with 11 bases between the two germline ends. From germline, CDR1 is SGHRS and CDR2 YFSETQ. The CDR3 runs 13 residues. The CDR3 reads CASSLGRGAEAFF. CDR3 DNA sequence: TGCGCCAGCAGCTTGGGAAGGGGGGCCGAAGCTTTCTTT.

This clonotype was counted many times. This rearrangement joins TRBV2 to TRBJ1-2, with no clear D. V was shortened by 0 bases and J by 2 bases, with 10 bases between the two germline ends. The CDR3 runs to 15 residues. Per the germline V gene, CDR1 is SNHLY and CDR2 is FYNNEI. The CDR3 loop reads CASSEAKPRNYGYTF. The CDR3 bases are TGTGCCAGCAGTGAAGCTAAACCCAGAAACTATGGCTACACCTTC.

This clonotype was found many times. This sequence joins TRBV29-1 and TRBJ2-7; D is unresolved. Germline CDR1 and CDR2: SQVTM and ANQGSEA. The V end lost 5 bases, the J end lost 6 bases, and 11 bases lay between the germline ends. The CDR3 loop spans 11 amino acids. The DNA for the CDR3 is TGCAGCGTTTACGACATTTCCGAGCAGTACTTC. Translation: CSVYDISEQYF.

This clonotype occurred many times. The V and J genes are TRBV2 and TRBJ1-1, with a tentative D call TRBD1 (5 bases). Trimming left V 10 bases short and J 0 bases short, with 18 bases between. This CDR3 spans 15 amino acids. The germline CDR1 and CDR2 sequences are SNHLY and FYNNEI. The CDR3 nucleotides are TGTGCCATCCATTCGGGGCGTGGGATGAACACTGAAGCTTTCTTT. It yields the protein CAIHSGRGMNTEAFF.

Many counts were recorded for this clonotype. The chain is built from TRBV6-1 and TRBJ2-4; no clear D gene. Germline CDR1 reads MNHNS; CDR2 reads SASEGT. There are 13 residues in the CDR3. The V and J ends lost 7 bases and 4 bases respectively, with 11 bases between them. CDR3 coding DNA: TGTGCCAGCACCCTGGAAGCAAAAAACATTCAGTACTTC. Translation gives CASTLEAKNIQYF.

The sample holds many counts of this clonotype. V usage is TRBV5-1 and J usage is TRBJ1-2; 7 bases line up with TRBD1. V shed 4 bases, J shed 7 bases, and the junction held 10 bases outside the gene matches. This CDR3 comprises 14 residues. Germline values: CDR1 SGHRS, CDR2 YFSETQ. The DNA of the CDR3 is TGCGCCAGCAGCCAGGACAGGACACTTGGTGGCTACACCTTC. This translates into CASSQDRTLGGYTF.

The sample holds many counts of this clonotype. This rearrangement joins TRBV6-1 to TRBJ1-2; 7 nucleotides match TRBD1. The CDR3 is 13 amino acids. The junction had 7 bases not matched to a gene; V was cut back by 9 bases and J by 3 bases. Germline lookup yields CDR1 MNHNS and CDR2 SASEGT. The CDR3 sequence is CASTGASDYGYTF. DNA for the CDR3: TGTGCCAGTACAGGGGCTTCTGACTATGGCTACACCTTC.

This clonotype was seen at least ten times. The V call is TRBV30, the J call TRBJ2-2; possibly TRBD1 or TRBD2 for D (6 bases each). Trimming left V 0 bases short and J 1 base short, with 15 bases between. Germline CDR1 reads GTSNPN; CDR2 reads SVGIG (reference sequence). This CDR3 contains 17 residues. The CDR3 DNA reads as TGTGCCTGGAGTGTAGCGCGGGGACACTTGAACACCGGGGAGCTGTTTTTT. Amino acids: CAWSVARGHLNTGELFF.

This clonotype appeared many times. V is TRBV6-1 and J is TRBJ2-7; 7 nucleotides match TRBD1. Germline trimming cut 4 bases from V and 1 base from J; bases unmatched to any gene: 4. CDR1 and CDR2 (germline): MNHNS, SASEGT. This CDR3 comprises 14 residues. CDR3 residues: CASSARDSSYEQYF. The CDR3 nucleotides read TGTGCCAGCAGTGCCCGGGACAGTTCCTACGAGCAGTACTTC.

This clonotype showed up many times. The chain links TRBV27 to TRBJ2-7, with no clear D. Trimming took off 2 bases at V and 3 bases at J, with 8 bases between the two ends. The CDR3 is made up of 13 amino acids. Germline V gene sequence: CDR1 MNHEY, CDR2 SMNVEV (reference sequence). The DNA for the CDR3 is TGTGCCAGCAGTTTAGGTGGGATCTACGAGCAGTACTTC. This encodes CASSLGGIYEQYF.